This T cell receptor beta chain was observed in a study of Ad26.COV2.S vaccination and SARS-CoV-2 variants. At the level of the study: Donor got 5x10^10 or 1x10^11 viral particles of Ad26.COV2.S.

As for treatment: around 19 received Ad26.COV2.S at low or high dose, single or two shots; five or six received placebo; per-sample allocation not given. Each sample was drawn 63 days after the first injection (of vaccine or placebo). Trimming cost V 5 bases and J 4 bases; bases outside gene matches: 7. The CDR3 has 14 residues. From germline, CDR1 is MGHRA and CDR2 YSYEKL. Profiling relied on immunoSEQ multiplex PCR, and the TCRdb table lists in-frame clones only, not all of them. The table records 400,000 to 450,000 clones, more than 80% of them present only once. The sequence was collected from a person between 18 and 65 years old who received the Ad26.COV2.S COVID-19 vaccine or a placebo. The rearrangement uses TRBV4-1 and TRBJ1-1; TRBD1 aligns across 7 bases. This specimen consisted of peripheral blood, obtained in a trial of Ad26.COV2.S vaccine versus placebo. The CDR3 DNA sequence: TGCGCCAGCAGCTTACAGGGGTCGGGCACTGAAGCTTTCTTT. Amino acids: CASSLQGSGTEAFF.